This T cell receptor beta chain was documented in a study of shared clonotypes between healthy human individuals. The overall study: Donors had three CD4 naive, three CD4 memory, two CD8 naive and one CD8 memory plate apiece.

Study-level results: Non-shared clonotypes had lower generation probabilities than those shared by all four donors.

The CDR3 contains 15 residues. Looked up from germline, CDR1 is KGHSH and CDR2 is LQKENI. V lost 3 bases, J lost 1 base, and 11 bases lay in between. Concerning this clone: As yet, its antigen is unknown. Other DNA sequences in the same sample also yield this CDR3.

The authors ran the assay at deep level. Data came from immunoSEQ multiplex PCR; TCRdb stores just in-frame clones and leaves some out. The data show around 1.5 million clones, 95% to 99% seen once. Donors comprised healthy HIV-negative adults lacking recent acute infections or vaccinations. This sequence joins TRBV18 and TRBJ2-3; D might be TRBD1 or TRBD2, each matching 5 bases. Material for sequencing was naive CD4+ T cells sorted from blood. This sample's subset: CD45RA+ positively selected. The receptor's source is a man in his thirties or forties in good health. CDR3 nucleotide sequence: TGTGCCAGCTCACCCGGGACGGGTGGCACAGATACGCAGTATTTT. Translating gives CASSPGTGGTDTQYF.